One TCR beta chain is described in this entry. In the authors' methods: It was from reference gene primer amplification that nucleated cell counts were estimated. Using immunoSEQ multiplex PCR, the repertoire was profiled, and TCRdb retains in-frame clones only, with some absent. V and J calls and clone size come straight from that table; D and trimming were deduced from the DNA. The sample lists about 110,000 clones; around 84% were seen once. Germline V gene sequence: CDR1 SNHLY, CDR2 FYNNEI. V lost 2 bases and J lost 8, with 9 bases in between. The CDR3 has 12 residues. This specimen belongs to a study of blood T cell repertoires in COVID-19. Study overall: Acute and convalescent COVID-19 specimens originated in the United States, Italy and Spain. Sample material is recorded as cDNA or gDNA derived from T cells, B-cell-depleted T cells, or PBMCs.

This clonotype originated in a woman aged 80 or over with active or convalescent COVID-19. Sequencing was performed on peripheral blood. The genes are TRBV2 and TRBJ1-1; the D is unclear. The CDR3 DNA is TGTGCCAGCAGTGAATGGAGTGCAGAAGCTTTCTTT. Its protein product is CASSEWSAEAFF.